Each of the 13 T cell receptor beta chains below was sequenced from the same sample in a study of early stage breast cancer tumors. Profiling relied on immunoSEQ multiplex PCR, and the TCRdb table lists in-frame clones only, not all of them. This sample has roughly 30,000 clones; about three fifths occur once, and the top ten carry around 9%. The sample comprised breast tumor tissue. These TCRs come from a person in their fifties with breast cancer.

This chain uses TRBV27 with TRBJ2-2; 12 bases line up with TRBD2. This CDR3 has 15 amino acids. With 5 bases clipped from V and 8 bases from J, the junction kept 6 bases outside the gene matches. CDR1 is MNHEY, CDR2 SMNVEV, per germline (reference sequence). Here the CDR3 reads CASSPLTSGRGELFF. DNA of the CDR3: TGTGCCAGCAGTCCCCTGACTAGCGGGAGAGGGGAGCTGTTTTTT.

J is TRBJ2-2 and V is TRBV2; D is uncertain. The CDR3 loop spans 18 amino acids. Germline V gene lookup returns CDR1 SNHLY and CDR2 FYNNEI. V was clipped by 6 bases and J by 0 bases, with 20 bases between them. In DNA, the CDR3 is TGTGCCAGCAGATTGACTCCACCCCACAGTTCGAACACCGGGGAGCTGTTTTTT. The encoded protein is CASRLTPPHSSNTGELFF.

The chain has TRBV5-6 and TRBJ1-5; D unclear. The V gene lost 3 bases and the J gene lost 5 bases, with 15 bases spanning the gap. Germline CDR1 reads SGHDT; CDR2 reads YYEEEE. The CDR3 covers 15 residues. The CDR3 loop reads CASSSGGGLYQPQHF. CDR3 sequence (DNA): TGTGCCAGCAGCTCGGGCGGAGGACTTTATCAGCCCCAGCATTTT.

This clone was seen more than once but under ten times. This chain uses TRBV29-1 with TRBJ2-1; perhaps TRBD2 as D (6 bases). Germline CDR1 and CDR2: SQVTM and ANQGSEA. Trimming removed 8 bases at V and 8 bases at J, with 16 bases between. The CDR3 contains 12 residues. The CDR3 reads CSLDGGWDEQFF. For the CDR3, the DNA is TGCAGCCTAGATGGGGGGTGGGATGAGCAGTTCTTC.

This clone was counted a few times. The J gene is TRBJ2-5, the V gene TRBV5-6; TRBD1 is a possible D gene (5 bases). Germline V lookup: CDR1 SGHDT, CDR2 YYEEEE. The V end lost 4 bases, the J end lost 2 bases, and 9 bases lay between the germline ends. The CDR3 spans 13 residues. This chain's CDR3 is CASSPPGQETQYF. CDR3 nucleotides: TGTGCCAGCAGCCCGCCAGGGCAAGAGACCCAGTACTTC.

This clone was seen once. The V and J genes are TRBV7-9 and TRBJ1-5; D might be TRBD1 (6 bases). CDR3 length: 15 residues. The V and J ends lost 5 bases and 6 bases respectively, with 17 bases between them. CDR1 is SEHNR and CDR2 is FQNEAQ in the germline V gene (reference sequence). Here the CDR3 reads CASSRDQGKGQPQHF. CDR3 nucleotide sequence: TGTGCCAGCAGCCGGGATCAGGGGAAGGGTCAGCCCCAGCATTTT.

As to this clone: One junction end does not reproduce the germline sequence, and a read error may be involved. The chain links TRBV7-7 to TRBJ2-5; TRBD2 matches at 9 bases. The CDR3 sequence is 16 residues long. CDR1 and CDR2 from the germline V gene are SSHAT and FNYEAQ (reference sequence). The CDR3 is CASSLGSGGRAETQYF. The CDR3 bases are TGTGCTAGCAGCTTAGGATCCGGCGGGAGGGCGGAGACCCAGTACTTC.

The chain employs TRBV7-8 and TRBJ2-1; D unresolved. Deletions cut 1 base from V and 0 bases from J, with 16 bases between. Germline V CDR1 and CDR2: SGHVS, FQNEAQ. CDR3 size: 18 residues. CDR3 nucleotides: TGTGCCAGCAGCTTAGTCTTTGGTCAGCAGAGCTCCTACAATGAGCAGTTCTTC. This gives the protein CASSLVFGQQSSYNEQFF.

The genes are TRBV4-1 and TRBJ2-6; D is uncertain. V lost 0 bases, J lost 0 bases, and 9 bases lay in between. The CDR3 contains 17 residues. Germline V gives CDR1 MGHRA, CDR2 YSYEKL. The CDR3 DNA reads as TGCGCCAGCAGCCAAGATCATATAGACTCTGGGGCCAACGTCCTGACTTTC. It encodes CASSQDHIDSGANVLTF.

This chain connects TRBV14 to TRBJ2-3; 10 nucleotides match TRBD2. The CDR3 is made up of 16 amino acids. Germline values: CDR1 SGHDN, CDR2 FVKESK. Losses at the gene ends were 1 base for V and 6 bases for J; bases not matched to a gene: 7. The CDR3 region is CASSQALAGEVDTQYF. CDR3 coding DNA: TGTGCCAGCAGCCAAGCGCTAGCGGGAGAGGTGGATACGCAGTATTTT. Full variable domain (remainder filled in from reference TRBV14 and TRBJ2-3): EAGVTQFPSHSVIEKGQTVTLRCDPISGHDNLYWYRRVMGKEIKFLLHFVKESKQDESGMPNNRFLAERTGGTYSTLKVQPAELEDSGVYFCASSQALAGEVDTQYFGPGTRLTVL.

V usage is TRBV19 and J usage is TRBJ2-7; maybe TRBD2 (6 bases). The CDR3 contains 16 residues. From germline, CDR1 is LNHDA and CDR2 SQIVND (reference sequence). Trimming took 4 bases from V and 3 from J, leaving 19 bases between them. The CDR3 DNA follows: TGTGCCAGTAGTAAAAAAAGACGACTAGGGGACTACGAGCAGTACTTC. It codes for CASSKKRRLGDYEQYF.

The chain employs TRBV7-6 and TRBJ1-3, with 8 bases matching TRBD1. In germline, CDR1 is SGHVS, CDR2 FNYEAQ. The trim removed 2 bases at V and 1 base at J, leaving 10 bases unmatched. The length of the CDR3 is 18 residues. The CDR3 region has the DNA TGTGCCAGCAGCTTATCCGCAGGGGGCCCATCTTCTGGAAACACCATATATTTT. It is translated as CASSLSAGGPSSGNTIYF. Filled out from reference TRBV7-6 and TRBJ1-3, the complete variable domain reads GAGVSQSPRYKVTKRGQDVALRCDPISGHVSLYWYRQALGQGPEFLTYFNYEAQQDKSGLPNDRFSAERPEGSISTLTIQRTEQRDSAMYRCASSLSAGGPSSGNTIYFGEGSWLTVV.

This clone was found once. The V gene is TRBV6-1, the J gene TRBJ1-1, with no clear D. V was shortened by 2 bases and J by 0 bases, with 10 bases between the two germline ends. The CDR3 extends over 15 amino acids. Looked up from germline, CDR1 is MNHNS and CDR2 is SASEGT. The CDR3 region is CASSEPGVMNTEAFF. The CDR3 DNA reads as TGTGCCAGCAGTGAACCCGGCGTCATGAACACTGAAGCTTTCTTT.